This TCR beta chain was identified during a study of blood T cell repertoires in COVID-19. Germline loops: CDR1 MNHNS, CDR2 SASEGT. V gave up 3 bases and J gave up 4 bases; unmatched junction bases: 4. The CDR3 totals 14 residues. In the original processing: For nucleated cells, counts were estimated from reference gene primer amplification. Sequenced by immunoSEQ multiplex PCR; TCRdb stores in-frame clones only, minus some. That table furnishes V, J and clone size, whereas the DNA furnished D and trimming. The data hold fewer than 15,000 clones, with over 75% observed a single time. This clone is labeled medium-sized.

The TCR comes from a human donor in a cohort sampled during active COVID-19. This chain links TRBV6-1 with TRBJ2-7; 9 nucleotides agree with TRBD1. Sequenced material: peripheral blood. CDR3 in DNA: TGTGCCAGCAGTGATGGACAGGGGAATTACGAGCAGTACTTC. Encoded protein: CASSDGQGNYEQYF.